A selection of T cell receptor beta chains follows, all from one sample in a study of CD8+ T cells in alopecia areata. Assay used: immunoSEQ multiplex PCR; TCRdb lists only in-frame clones, some missing. Seen here are around 99,000 clones, less than 90% observed once, and the top ten hold 24%. The sample consisted of CD8+ T cells sorted from blood, taken at week 24, from a patient treated with tofacitinib. These receptors were taken from a human donor with alopecia areata. Each CDR3 is given with its conserved first and last residue. The D gene is left open where the match is weak. The size field is filled for only some rows; it gives once, few, many or a size class.

d_gene,j_gene,v_gene,abundance,CDR3nt,CDR3aa
TRBD2,TRBJ2-3,TRBV30,NA,TGTGCCTCCGACCCAGCGGGGTCCCAGGATACGCAGTATTTT,CASDPAGSQDTQYF
NA,TRBJ2-2,TRBV13,NA,TGTGCCAGCAGCCCTCAGGGGCCGGGCACCGGGGAGCTGTTTTTT,CASSPQGPGTGELFF
NA,TRBJ2-1,TRBV2,NA,TGTGCCAGCAGTGACGTGGGGCTAAGCTCCTACAATGAGCAGTTCTTC,CASSDVGLSSYNEQFF
TRBD1,TRBJ2-2,TRBV5-4,NA,TGTGCCAGCAGCGTAGCCAGGGGGCACGACGGGGAGCTGTTTTTT,CASSVARGHDGELFF
TRBD1,TRBJ2-3,TRBV7-6,NA,TGTGCCAGCAGCTTAGCGCAGGACAGGCTCGCAGATACGCAGTATTTT,CASSLAQDRLADTQYF
NA,TRBJ2-1,TRBV16,few,TGTGCCAGCAGCCAATTATCCGGCTCCTACAATGAGCAGTTCTTC,CASSQLSGSYNEQFF
NA,TRBJ1-2,TRBV7-9,NA,TGTGCCAGCAGCTTAGGGGACACCTACGACGCTAACTATGGCTACACCTTC,CASSLGDTYDANYGYTF
NA,TRBJ2-1,TRBV7-2,NA,TGTGCCAGCAGCTTCGACACGTACAATGAGCAGTTCTTC,CASSFDTYNEQFF
TRBD2,TRBJ2-5,TRBV6-5,once,TGTGCCAGCAGTTGGTTACTAGCGGGCCAAGAGACCCAGTACTTC,CASSWLLAGQETQYF
TRBD1,TRBJ2-7,TRBV4-1,NA,TGCGCCAGCAGCCAGGGACAGGCGCCCTACGAGCAGTACTTC,CASSQGQAPYEQYF
TRBD2,TRBJ2-1,TRBV7-6,NA,TGTGCCAGCAGCGGACGACTAGCGGGGGGGCTTGACGAGCAGTTCTTC,CASSGRLAGGLDEQFF
TRBD1,TRBJ2-1,TRBV10-2,NA,TGCGCCAGCAGGGACAGGGGACCGAGCTCCTACAATGAGCAGTTCTTC,CASRDRGPSSYNEQFF
NA,TRBJ2-1,TRBV19,once,TGTGCCAGTAGTACCCCTGGACACCTCCAGATTTACAATGAGCAGTTCTTC,CASSTPGHLQIYNEQFF
NA,TRBJ2-7,TRBV7-9,once,TGTGCCAGCAGCTTAGAGGAGGGATCTCTCTACGAGCAGTACTTC,CASSLEEGSLYEQYF
NA,TRBJ2-7,TRBV28,NA,TGTGCCAGCAGTTTAAAGTCTAGGGGGGACTACGAGCAGTACTTC,CASSLKSRGDYEQYF